The present TCR beta chain was sequenced within a study of T cell responses to AZD1222 COVID-19 vaccine. Profiled with immunoSEQ multiplex PCR; TCRdb holds only in-frame clones, not every one. The sample carries 150,000 or so clones, about 91% recorded once. Germline V gene sequence: CDR1 ENHRY, CDR2 SYGVKD. The CDR3 sequence is 14 residues long. The germline V and J ends were trimmed by 2 bases and 0 bases, with 7 bases remaining between them. The V gene is TRBV10-3, the J gene TRBJ1-1, with D uncertain. The sequence derives from an adult in good health. Sequencing was performed on peripheral blood, taken on day 0 of AZD1222 vaccination. The CDR3 DNA reads as TGTGCCATCAGTGAGATGGGTGTGAACACTGAAGCTTTCTTT. Amino acid sequence: CAISEMGVNTEAFF.